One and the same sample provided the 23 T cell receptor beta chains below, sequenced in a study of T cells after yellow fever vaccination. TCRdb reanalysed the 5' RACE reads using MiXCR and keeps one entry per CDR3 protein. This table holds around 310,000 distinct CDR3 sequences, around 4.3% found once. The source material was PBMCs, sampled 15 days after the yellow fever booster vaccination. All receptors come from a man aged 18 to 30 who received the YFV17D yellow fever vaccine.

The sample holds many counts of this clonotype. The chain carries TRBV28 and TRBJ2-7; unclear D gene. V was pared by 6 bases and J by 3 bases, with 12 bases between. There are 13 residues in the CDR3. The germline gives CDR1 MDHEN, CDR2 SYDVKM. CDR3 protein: CASRPSEIYEQYV. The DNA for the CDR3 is TGTGCCAGCAGGCCGTCAGAAATCTACGAGCAGTACGTC.

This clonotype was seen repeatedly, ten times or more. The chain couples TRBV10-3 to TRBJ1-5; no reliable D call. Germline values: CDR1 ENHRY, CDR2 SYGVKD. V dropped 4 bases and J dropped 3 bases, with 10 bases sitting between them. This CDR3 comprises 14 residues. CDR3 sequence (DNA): TGTGCCATCAGTGGTCCTTCCCCCAATCAGCCCCAGCATTTT. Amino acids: CAISGPSPNQPQHF.

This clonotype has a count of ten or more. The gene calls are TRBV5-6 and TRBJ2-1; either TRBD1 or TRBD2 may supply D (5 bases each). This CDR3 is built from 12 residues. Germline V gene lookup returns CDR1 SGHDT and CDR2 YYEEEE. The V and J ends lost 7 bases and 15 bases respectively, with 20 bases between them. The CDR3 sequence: CASDSGTGLWFF. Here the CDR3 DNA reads TGTGCCAGCGACTCCGGGACCGGGCTTTGGTTCTTC.

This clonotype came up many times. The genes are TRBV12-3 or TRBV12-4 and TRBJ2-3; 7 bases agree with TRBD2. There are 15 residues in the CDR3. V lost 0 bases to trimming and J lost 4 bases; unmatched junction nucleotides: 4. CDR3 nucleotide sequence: TGTGCCAGCAGTTTAGCGCGGGGGAGGGCAGATACGCAGTATTTT. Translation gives CASSLARGRADTQYF.

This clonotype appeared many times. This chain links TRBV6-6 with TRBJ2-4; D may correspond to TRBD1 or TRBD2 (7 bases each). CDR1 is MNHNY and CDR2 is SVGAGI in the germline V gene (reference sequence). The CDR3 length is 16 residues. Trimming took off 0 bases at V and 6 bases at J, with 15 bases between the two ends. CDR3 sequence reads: CASSYSPGGGGNIQYF. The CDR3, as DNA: TGTGCCAGCAGTTACTCGCCAGGGGGAGGGGGAAACATTCAGTACTTC.

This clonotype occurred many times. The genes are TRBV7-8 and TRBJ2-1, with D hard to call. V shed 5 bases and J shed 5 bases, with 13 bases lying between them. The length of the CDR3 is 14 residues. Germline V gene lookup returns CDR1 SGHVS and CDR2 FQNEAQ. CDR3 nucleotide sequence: TGTGCCAGCAGCCCGTATGTGAGCAACAATGAGCAGTTCTTC. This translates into CASSPYVSNNEQFF.

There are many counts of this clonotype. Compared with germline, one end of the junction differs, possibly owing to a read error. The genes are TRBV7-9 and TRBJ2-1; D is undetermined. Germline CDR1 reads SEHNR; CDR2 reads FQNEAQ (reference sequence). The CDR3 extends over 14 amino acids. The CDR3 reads CASNLAFPYNEQFF. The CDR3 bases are TGTGCCAGCAACTTAGCTTTCCCCTACAATGAGCAGTTCTTC.

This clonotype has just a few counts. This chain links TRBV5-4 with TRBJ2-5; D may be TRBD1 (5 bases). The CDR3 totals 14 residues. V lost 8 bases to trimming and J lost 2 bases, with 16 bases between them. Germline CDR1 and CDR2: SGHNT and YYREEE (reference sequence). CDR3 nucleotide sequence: TGTGCCAGTCACAACGAGGCAGGGCAAGAGACCCAGTACTTC. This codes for CASHNEAGQETQYF.

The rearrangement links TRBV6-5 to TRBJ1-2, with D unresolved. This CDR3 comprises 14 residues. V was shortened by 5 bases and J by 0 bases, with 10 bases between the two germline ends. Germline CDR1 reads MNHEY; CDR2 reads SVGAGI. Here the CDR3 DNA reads TGTGCCAGCAGTACGGACGGGACTAACTATGGCTACACCTTC. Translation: CASSTDGTNYGYTF.

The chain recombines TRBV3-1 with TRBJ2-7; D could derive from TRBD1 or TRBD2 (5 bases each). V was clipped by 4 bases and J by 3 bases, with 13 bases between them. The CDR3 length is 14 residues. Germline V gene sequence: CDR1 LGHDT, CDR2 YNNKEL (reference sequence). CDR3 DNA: TGTGCCAGCAGCCCGGGGCTGGGCGACTACGAGCAGTACTTC. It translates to CASSPGLGDYEQYF.

As DNA, the CDR3 is TGTGCCAGCAGTGCTAGCGGGGTAGATACGCAGTATTTT. Its protein is CASSASGVDTQYF. V is TRBV12-3 or TRBV12-4 and J is TRBJ2-3; 9 bases match TRBD2. J lost 5 bases, V lost 5 bases, and 2 bases had no gene match. The CDR3 is made up of 13 amino acids.

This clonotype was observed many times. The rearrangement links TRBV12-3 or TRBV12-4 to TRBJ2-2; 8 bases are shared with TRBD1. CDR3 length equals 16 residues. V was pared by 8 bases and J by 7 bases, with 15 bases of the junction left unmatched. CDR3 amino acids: CASRSRTGRRNGELFF. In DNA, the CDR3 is TGTGCCAGCCGATCCAGGACAGGGAGGCGAAACGGGGAGCTGTTTTTT.

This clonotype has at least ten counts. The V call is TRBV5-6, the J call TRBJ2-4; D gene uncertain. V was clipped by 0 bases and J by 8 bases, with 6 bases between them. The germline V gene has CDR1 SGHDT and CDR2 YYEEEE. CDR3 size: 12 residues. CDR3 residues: CASSLEGHIQYF. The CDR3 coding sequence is TGTGCCAGCAGCTTGGAAGGCCACATTCAGTACTTC.

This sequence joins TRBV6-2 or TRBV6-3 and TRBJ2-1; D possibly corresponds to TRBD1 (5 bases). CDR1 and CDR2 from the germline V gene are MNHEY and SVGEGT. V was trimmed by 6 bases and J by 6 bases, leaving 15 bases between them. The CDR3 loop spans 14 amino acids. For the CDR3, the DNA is TGTGCCAGCAGATCCCAGGGTGTGGGCAATGAGCAGTTCTTC. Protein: CASRSQGVGNEQFF.

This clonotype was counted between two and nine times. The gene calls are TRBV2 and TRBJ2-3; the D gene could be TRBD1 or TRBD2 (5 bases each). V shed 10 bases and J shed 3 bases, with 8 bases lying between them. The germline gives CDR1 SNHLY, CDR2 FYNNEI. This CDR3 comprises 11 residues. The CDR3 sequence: CANGGTDTQYF. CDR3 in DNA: TGTGCCAATGGGGGTACAGATACGCAGTATTTT.

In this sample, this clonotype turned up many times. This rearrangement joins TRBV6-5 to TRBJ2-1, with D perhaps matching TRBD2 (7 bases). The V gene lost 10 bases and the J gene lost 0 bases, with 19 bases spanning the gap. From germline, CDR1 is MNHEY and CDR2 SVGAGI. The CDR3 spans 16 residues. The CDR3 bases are TGTGCCACCCAAGGGGGGGGGTTCGACTCCTACAATGAGCAGTTCTTC. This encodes CATQGGGFDSYNEQFF.

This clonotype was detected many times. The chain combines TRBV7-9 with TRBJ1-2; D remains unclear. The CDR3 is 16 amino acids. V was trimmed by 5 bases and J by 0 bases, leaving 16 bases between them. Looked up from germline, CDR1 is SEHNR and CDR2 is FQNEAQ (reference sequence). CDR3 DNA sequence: TGTGCCAGCAGCATCCTAGCGGGAGGGCCTAACTATGGCTACACCTTC. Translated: CASSILAGGPNYGYTF.

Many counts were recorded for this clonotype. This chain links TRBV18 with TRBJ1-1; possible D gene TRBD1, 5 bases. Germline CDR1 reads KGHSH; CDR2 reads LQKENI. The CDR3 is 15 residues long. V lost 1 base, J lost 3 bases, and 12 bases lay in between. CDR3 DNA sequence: TGTGCCAGCTCACCACAAGGGGAACCCCACACTGAAGCTTTCTTT. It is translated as CASSPQGEPHTEAFF. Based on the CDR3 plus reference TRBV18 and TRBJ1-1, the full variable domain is NAGVMQNPRHLVRRRGQEARLRCSPMKGHSHVYWYRQLPEEGLKFMVYLQKENIIDESGMPKERFSAEFPKEGPSILRIQQVVRGDSAAYFCASSPQGEPHTEAFFGQGTRLTVV.

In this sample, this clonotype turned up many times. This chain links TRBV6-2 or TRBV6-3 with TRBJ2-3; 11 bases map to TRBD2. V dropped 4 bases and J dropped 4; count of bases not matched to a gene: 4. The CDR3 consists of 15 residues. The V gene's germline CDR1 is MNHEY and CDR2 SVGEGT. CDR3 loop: CASSSPGLAADTQYF. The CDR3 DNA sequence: TGTGCCAGCAGTTCTCCGGGACTAGCGGCAGATACGCAGTATTTT.

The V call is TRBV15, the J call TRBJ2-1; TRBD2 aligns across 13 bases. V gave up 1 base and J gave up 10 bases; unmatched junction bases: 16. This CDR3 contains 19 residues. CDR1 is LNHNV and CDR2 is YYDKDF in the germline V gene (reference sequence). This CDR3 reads CATSRAARRLAGGLTEQFF. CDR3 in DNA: TGTGCCACCAGCAGAGCCGCCCGACGACTAGCGGGGGGACTCACGGAGCAGTTCTTC.

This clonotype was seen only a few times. The CDR3 region has the DNA TGTGCCAGCAATCCGGGGCCGACCCCCGGGGAGCTGTTTTTT. Translation gives CASNPGPTPGELFF. The chain combines TRBV27 with TRBJ2-2, with D perhaps assigned TRBD1 or TRBD2 (5 bases each). Trimming removed 7 bases at V and 6 bases at J, with 15 bases between. The germline gives CDR1 MNHEY, CDR2 SMNVEV (reference sequence). This CDR3 is built from 14 residues.

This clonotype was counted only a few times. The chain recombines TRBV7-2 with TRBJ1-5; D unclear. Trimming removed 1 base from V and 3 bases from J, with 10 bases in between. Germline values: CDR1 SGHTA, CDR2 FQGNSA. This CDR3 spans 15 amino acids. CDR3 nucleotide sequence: TGTGCCAGCAGCTTAGTTCGGCAGGTCAATCAGCCCCAGCATTTT. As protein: CASSLVRQVNQPQHF.

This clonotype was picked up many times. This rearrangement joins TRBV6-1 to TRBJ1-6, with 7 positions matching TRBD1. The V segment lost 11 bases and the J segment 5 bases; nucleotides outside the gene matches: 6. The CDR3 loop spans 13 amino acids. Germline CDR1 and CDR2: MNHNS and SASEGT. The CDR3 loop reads CAGGQPDNSPLHF. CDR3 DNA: TGTGCCGGGGGACAGCCTGATAATTCACCCCTCCACTTT.